One and the same sample provided the 29 T cell receptor beta chains below, sequenced in a study of shared clonotypes between healthy human individuals. The naive CD8 subset, CD45RO-negative cells positively selected for CCR7, excluded terminally differentiated effector memory CD45RA+ cells. Using immunoSEQ multiplex PCR, the repertoire was profiled, and TCRdb retains in-frame clones only, with some absent. There are some 2 million clones in the sample; about 94% occur only once, and 0.9% to 1.3% lies in the top ten. Material for sequencing was naive CD8+ T cells sorted from blood. Every receptor here comes from a young man in good health.

The rearrangement joins TRBV28 to TRBJ1-2; 10 bases map to TRBD1. The CDR3 loop spans 14 amino acids. The germline V gene encodes CDR1 MDHEN and CDR2 SYDVKM. Trimming took 3 bases from V and 6 from J; bases not matched to a gene: 4. Here the CDR3 DNA reads TGTGCCAGCAGTTTTGACAGGGGGCTTCATGGCTACACCTTC. The encoded protein is CASSFDRGLHGYTF.

The chain carries TRBV5-1 and TRBJ1-1; D gene unclear. The V and J ends lost 4 bases and 6 bases respectively, with 16 bases between them. Per germline, CDR1 SGHRS and CDR2 YFSETQ. CDR3 size: 14 residues. The CDR3 DNA follows: TGCGCCAGCAGCCTCGAAGAGGCCTTCCCTGAAGCTTTCTTT. It translates to CASSLEEAFPEAFF.

Here the CDR3 DNA reads TGTGCCAGCAGCCCACCGCATCCCAACCAAGAGACCCAGTACTTC. As protein: CASSPPHPNQETQYF. The chain links TRBV7-9 to TRBJ2-5; D gene unclear. The germline V gene encodes CDR1 SEHNR and CDR2 FQNEAQ (reference sequence). The CDR3 sequence is 15 residues long. Between the trimmed V and J ends, which lost 5 bases and 0 bases, there was a span of 13 bases.

This clone was counted a single time. The rearrangement joins TRBV11-2 to TRBJ2-7; 8 nucleotides agree with TRBD1. J gave up 3 bases and V 2 bases, and 3 bases lay outside the gene matches. CDR3 length: 14 residues. Germline loops: CDR1 SGHAT, CDR2 FQNNGV. The CDR3 reads CASSLIQGVYEQYF. The CDR3 bases are TGTGCCAGCAGCTTAATACAGGGGGTCTACGAGCAGTACTTC.

In this sample, this clone turned up once. This sequence joins TRBV7-9 and TRBJ2-7; a possible D gene is TRBD1 (7 bases). Per germline, CDR1 SEHNR and CDR2 FQNEAQ (reference sequence). V lost 4 bases to trimming and J lost 0 bases, with 22 bases between them. The CDR3 loop spans 18 amino acids. CDR3 loop: CASSSGDLYRGISYEQYF. In DNA, the CDR3 is TGTGCCAGCAGCTCGGGAGACTTATACAGGGGAATCTCCTACGAGCAGTACTTC. Together with reference TRBV7-9 and TRBJ2-7, the CDR3 gives the full variable domain: DTGVSQNPRHKITKRGQNVTFRCDPISEHNRLYWYRQTLGQGPEFLTYFQNEAQLEKSRLLSDRFSAERPKGSFSTLEIQRTEQGDSAMYLCASSSGDLYRGISYEQYFGPGTRLTVT.

As regards this clone: This specimen includes other DNA sequences encoding the same CDR3. V is TRBV6-5 and J is TRBJ1-5; 9 bases line up with TRBD1. The CDR3 spans 15 residues. J gave up 3 bases and V 4 bases, and 4 bases lay outside the gene matches. Germline CDR1 reads MNHEY; CDR2 reads SVGAGI. In DNA, the CDR3 is TGTGCCAGCAGTTCCGGGACAGGGAACAATCAGCCCCAGCATTTT. This encodes CASSSGTGNNQPQHF.

This chain uses TRBV27 with TRBJ2-7, with a weak D call TRBD1 (6 bases). V shed 4 bases and J shed 3 bases, with 13 bases lying between them. CDR1 and CDR2 from the germline V gene are MNHEY and SMNVEV (reference sequence). The CDR3 loop spans 14 amino acids. CDR3 bases: TGTGCCAGCAGTTCCCTCCAGGGGAACTACGAGCAGTACTTC. Its translation is CASSSLQGNYEQYF.

About this clone: Other DNA sequences in the same sample also yield this CDR3. This chain uses TRBV10-1 with TRBJ2-6; no firm D call. The CDR3 is made up of 15 amino acids. Trimming took 0 bases from V and 1 from J, leaving 4 bases between them. Germline V gene sequence: CDR1 WNHNN, CDR2 SYGVQD (reference sequence). CDR3 residues: CASSESGSGANVLTF. The CDR3 DNA follows: TGCGCCAGCAGTGAGTCCGGGTCTGGGGCCAACGTCCTGACTTTC.

The chain has TRBV4-3 and TRBJ2-1; no firm D call. V dropped 1 base and J dropped 0 bases, with 13 bases sitting between them. The CDR3 spans 17 residues. Germline V gene data show CDR1 as LGHNA and CDR2 as YSLEER. CDR3 sequence: CASSQGLGLSSYNEQFF. For the CDR3, the DNA is TGCGCCAGCAGCCAAGGCCTCGGGTTGAGCTCCTACAATGAGCAGTTCTTC.

This chain links TRBV9 with TRBJ1-4; D gene uncertain. CDR1 SGDLS and CDR2 YYNGEE come from the germline V gene. V lost 0 bases and J 2 bases, leaving 11 bases between the germline ends. CDR3 length: 16 amino acids. CDR3 residues: CASSVEWGATNEKLFF. CDR3 in DNA: TGTGCCAGCAGCGTAGAGTGGGGTGCGACTAATGAAAAACTGTTTTTT.

V and J are TRBV4-1 and TRBJ2-3; 7 bases are a match to TRBD1. After removal of 2 bases from V and 2 bases from J, the junction contained 10 bases not matched to a gene. CDR1 is MGHRA, CDR2 YSYEKL, per germline. This CDR3 spans 17 amino acids. CDR3 nucleotide sequence: TGCGCCAGCAGCCAACTACCGGTGGGACAGAACACAGATACGCAGTATTTT. As protein: CASSQLPVGQNTDTQYF.

The chain combines TRBV5-6 with TRBJ2-3, with D unresolved. The CDR3 length is 16 residues. Germline V gene sequence: CDR1 SGHDT, CDR2 YYEEEE. V was clipped by 6 bases and J by 4 bases, with 21 bases between them. This CDR3 reads CASIPPVHSQADTQYF. DNA for the CDR3: TGTGCCAGCATCCCCCCCGTCCACTCCCAGGCAGATACGCAGTATTTT. The complete variable domain, with remaining parts taken from reference TRBV5-6 and TRBJ2-3, reads DAGVTQSPTHLIKTRGQQVTLRCSPKSGHDTVSWYQQALGQGPQFIFQYYEEEERQRGNFPDRFSGHQFPNYSSELNVNALLLGDSALYLCASIPPVHSQADTQYFGPGTRLTVL.

The chain has TRBV27 and TRBJ2-2; D ambiguous. V lost 1 base, J lost 6 bases, and 9 bases lay in between. This CDR3 comprises 14 residues. Germline V gene lookup returns CDR1 MNHEY and CDR2 SMNVEV (reference sequence). The CDR3, as DNA: TGTGCCAGCAGTTTATATTTTAGGGCCGGGGAGCTGTTTTTT. Its protein product is CASSLYFRAGELFF.

The chain couples TRBV13 to TRBJ2-3, with D perhaps matching TRBD1 or TRBD2 (5 bases each). Germline lookup yields CDR1 PRHDT and CDR2 FYEKMQ (reference sequence). The germline V and J ends were trimmed by 0 bases and 4 bases, with 17 bases remaining between them. The CDR3 consists of 17 residues. CDR3 sequence reads: CASSLGLNRLGADTQYF. The CDR3 coding sequence is TGTGCCAGCAGCTTAGGCCTAAACCGCCTGGGGGCAGATACGCAGTATTTT. The full variable domain, completed using reference TRBV13 and TRBJ2-3, is AAGVIQSPRHLIKEKRETATLKCYPIPRHDTVYWYQQGPGQDPQFLISFYEKMQSDKGSIPDRFSAQQFSDYHSELNMSSLELGDSALYFCASSLGLNRLGADTQYFGPGTRLTVL.

This sequence joins TRBV7-6 and TRBJ2-7, with 8 nucleotides matching TRBD1. This CDR3 comprises 16 residues. Germline CDR1 SGHVS, CDR2 FNYEAQ. Trimming cost V 1 base and J 3 bases; bases outside gene matches: 8. CDR3 nucleotide sequence: TGTGCCAGCAGCTTAGAACCCGAGACAGGGGTCTACGAGCAGTACTTC. This gives the protein CASSLEPETGVYEQYF. Complete variable domain (other parts from reference TRBV7-6 and TRBJ2-7): GAGVSQSPRYKVTKRGQDVALRCDPISGHVSLYWYRQALGQGPEFLTYFNYEAQQDKSGLPNDRFSAERPEGSISTLTIQRTEQRDSAMYRCASSLEPETGVYEQYFGPGTRLTVT.

V usage is TRBV7-3 and J usage is TRBJ1-2, with 7 bases identical to TRBD1. J lost 2 bases, V lost 7 bases, and 7 bases had no gene match. Germline V gives CDR1 SGHTA, CDR2 FQGTGA. This CDR3 has 14 amino acids. The CDR3 DNA is TGTGCCAGCAACAAACAGGGGTACAACTATGGCTACACCTTC. Translation: CASNKQGYNYGYTF.

The V gene is TRBV11-2, the J gene TRBJ2-3; D possibly corresponds to TRBD2 (5 bases). Germline values: CDR1 SGHAT, CDR2 FQNNGV. CDR3 length equals 16 residues. Trimming took 1 base from V and 1 from J, leaving 12 bases between them. CDR3 sequence (DNA): TGTGCCAGCAGCTTAGTTTGGGGAGTCGGCACAGATACGCAGTATTTT. It codes for CASSLVWGVGTDTQYF.

This sequence joins TRBV7-9 and TRBJ1-2, with D unresolved. V lost 5 bases, J lost 9 bases, and 13 bases lay in between. This CDR3 comprises 12 residues. Germline V lookup: CDR1 SEHNR, CDR2 FQNEAQ (reference sequence). The DNA for the CDR3 is TGTGCCAGCAGCCCTATCGAGCCGAGCTACACCTTC. This gives the protein CASSPIEPSYTF.

The chain links TRBV10-3 to TRBJ1-1; a possible D gene is TRBD1 (5 bases). Trimming took off 11 bases at V and 0 bases at J, with 22 bases between the two ends. Per the germline V gene, CDR1 is ENHRY and CDR2 is SYGVKD. The CDR3 is made up of 16 amino acids. CDR3 DNA sequence: TGTGCCTCCAGGGTGAGCAGAGAAGCCATGAACACTGAAGCTTTCTTT. Its translation: CASRVSREAMNTEAFF.

This chain uses TRBV4-3 with TRBJ2-7, with D possibly called TRBD1 or TRBD2 (5 bases each). Trimming removed 4 bases from V and 2 bases from J, with 12 bases in between. The germline V gene has CDR1 LGHNA and CDR2 YSLEER. The CDR3 consists of 14 residues. The CDR3 loop reads CASSPLGDPYEQYF. In nucleotides, the CDR3 is TGCGCCAGCAGCCCTCTGGGGGACCCCTACGAGCAGTACTTC.

CDR3 sequence: CASSPQGGAEGDTQYF. In DNA form, the CDR3 reads TGTGCCAGTTCGCCTCAGGGTGGGGCGGAGGGAGATACGCAGTATTTT. This chain joins TRBV25-1 and TRBJ2-3, with a tentative D call TRBD2 (6 bases). Trimming shortened V by 9 bases and J by 5 bases, and 24 bases separated the two germline ends. This CDR3 comprises 16 residues. Germline V gene lookup returns CDR1 MGHDK and CDR2 SYGVNS.

The chain employs TRBV25-1 and TRBJ1-4; 7 bases map to TRBD1. The V gene's germline CDR1 is MGHDK and CDR2 SYGVNS. V was clipped by 2 bases and J by 4 bases; unmatched bases: 7. This CDR3 is 16 amino acids long. CDR3 loop: CASSEHTGQINEKLFF. CDR3 coding DNA: TGTGCCAGCAGTGAACATACGGGACAGATTAATGAAAAACTGTTTTTT.

This clone was detected once. V gene TRBV27 combines with J gene TRBJ1-1; D gene unclear. Trimming took off 5 bases at V and 1 base at J, with 11 bases between the two ends. Per germline, CDR1 MNHEY and CDR2 SMNVEV (reference sequence). The length of the CDR3 is 14 residues. The CDR3 sequence is CASSPLNWNTEAFF. The DNA of the CDR3 is TGTGCCAGCAGTCCCCTCAACTGGAACACTGAAGCTTTCTTT.

A single count supports this clone. V and J are TRBV5-4 and TRBJ2-5; 9 bases are a match to TRBD2. Germline V gene sequence: CDR1 SGHNT, CDR2 YYREEE (reference sequence). This CDR3 is 16 amino acids long. V gave up 2 bases and J gave up 0 bases; unmatched junction bases: 5. The CDR3: CASSLTAGGYQETQYF. CDR3 nucleotides: TGTGCCAGCAGCTTAACGGCGGGGGGGTACCAAGAGACCCAGTACTTC.

This chain links TRBV11-2 with TRBJ1-1; D uncertain. This CDR3 has 13 amino acids. Germline CDR1 SGHAT, CDR2 FQNNGV. V was cut by 3 bases and J by 0 bases, with 5 bases left in between. The CDR3 bases are TGTGCCAGCAGCTTTCGACTGAACACTGAAGCTTTCTTT. This encodes CASSFRLNTEAFF.

The V call is TRBV4-1, the J call TRBJ2-2, with 7 bases identical to TRBD2. After removal of 0 bases from V and 3 bases from J, the junction contained 4 bases not matched to a gene. Germline values: CDR1 MGHRA, CDR2 YSYEKL. The CDR3 is 16 residues long. This chain's CDR3 is CASSQEEGGDTGELFF. The CDR3 region has the DNA TGCGCCAGCAGCCAAGAAGAGGGAGGGGACACCGGGGAGCTGTTTTTT.

The chain employs TRBV11-3 and TRBJ2-3; D is tentatively TRBD1 or TRBD2 (5 bases each). CDR1 is SGHNT and CDR2 is YENEEA in the germline V gene. The V gene lost 0 bases and the J gene lost 5 bases, with 18 bases spanning the gap. This CDR3 spans 17 amino acids. DNA for the CDR3: TGTGCCAGCAGCTTAGACCTTCAGAGGGGCTTTGGAGATACGCAGTATTTT. Amino acids: CASSLDLQRGFGDTQYF.

The rearrangement joins TRBV30 to TRBJ2-3; either TRBD1 or TRBD2 may fit D (5 bases each). The V end was cut by 3 bases, the J end by 0 bases, with 13 bases between. This CDR3 contains 15 residues. CDR1 is GTSNPN and CDR2 is SVGIG in the germline V gene (reference sequence). CDR3 sequence (DNA): TGTGCCTGGAGGGGACGTCCCTTTAGCACAGATACGCAGTATTTT. Translating gives CAWRGRPFSTDTQYF.

This clone was seen a few times. The chain recombines TRBV6-5 with TRBJ2-7; 9 bases agree with TRBD2. The CDR3 length is 13 residues. The V gene's germline CDR1 is MNHEY and CDR2 SVGAGI. V was pared by 8 bases and J by 7 bases, with 9 bases of the junction left unmatched. The CDR3, as DNA: TGTGCCAGCCAGCGGGGGGCTGGTTGGGAGCAGTACTTC. Protein: CASQRGAGWEQYF.